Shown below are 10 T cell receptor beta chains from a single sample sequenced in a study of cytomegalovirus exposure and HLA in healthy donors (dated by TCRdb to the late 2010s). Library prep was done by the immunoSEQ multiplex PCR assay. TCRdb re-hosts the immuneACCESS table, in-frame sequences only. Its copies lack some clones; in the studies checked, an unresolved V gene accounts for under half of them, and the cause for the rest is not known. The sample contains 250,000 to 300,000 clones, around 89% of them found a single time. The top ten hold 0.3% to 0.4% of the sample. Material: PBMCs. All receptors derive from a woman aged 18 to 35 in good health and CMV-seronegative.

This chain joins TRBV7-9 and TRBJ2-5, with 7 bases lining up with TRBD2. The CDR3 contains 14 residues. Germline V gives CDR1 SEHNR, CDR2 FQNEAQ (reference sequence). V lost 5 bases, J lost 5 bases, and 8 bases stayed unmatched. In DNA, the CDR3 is TGTGCCAGCAGCATCGAGCGGGGCGGGGAGACCCAGTACTTC. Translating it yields CASSIERGGETQYF. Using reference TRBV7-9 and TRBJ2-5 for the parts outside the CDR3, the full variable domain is DTGVSQNPRHKITKRGQNVTFRCDPISEHNRLYWYRQTLGQGPEFLTYFQNEAQLEKSRLLSDRFSAERPKGSFSTLEIQRTEQGDSAMYLCASSIERGGETQYFGPGTRLLVL.

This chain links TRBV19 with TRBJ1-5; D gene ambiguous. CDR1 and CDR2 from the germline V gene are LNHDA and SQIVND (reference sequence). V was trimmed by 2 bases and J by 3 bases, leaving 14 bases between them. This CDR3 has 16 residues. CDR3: CASSISQSEDNQPQHF. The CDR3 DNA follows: TGTGCCAGTAGTATATCACAAAGCGAGGACAATCAGCCCCAGCATTTT.

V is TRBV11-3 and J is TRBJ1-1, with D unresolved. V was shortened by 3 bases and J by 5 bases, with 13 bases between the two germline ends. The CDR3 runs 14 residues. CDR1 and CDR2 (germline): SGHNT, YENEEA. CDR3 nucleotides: TGTGCCAGCAGCTTGGGGTACAGCGGTACTGAAGCTTTCTTT. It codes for CASSLGYSGTEAFF. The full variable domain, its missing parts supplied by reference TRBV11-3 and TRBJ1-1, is EAGVVQSPRYKIIEKKQPVAFWCNPISGHNTLYWYLQNLGQGPELLIRYENEEAVDDSQLPKDRFSAERLKGVDSTLKIQPAELGDSAVYLCASSLGYSGTEAFFGQGTRLTVV.

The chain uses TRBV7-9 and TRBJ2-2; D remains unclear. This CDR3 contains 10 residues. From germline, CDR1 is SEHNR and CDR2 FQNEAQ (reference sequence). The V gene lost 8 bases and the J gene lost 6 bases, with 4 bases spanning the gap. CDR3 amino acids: CASSSGELFF. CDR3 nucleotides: TGTGCCAGCTCCTCCGGGGAGCTGTTTTTT. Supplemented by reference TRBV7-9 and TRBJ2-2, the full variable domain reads DTGVSQNPRHKITKRGQNVTFRCDPISEHNRLYWYRQTLGQGPEFLTYFQNEAQLEKSRLLSDRFSAERPKGSFSTLEIQRTEQGDSAMYLCASSSGELFFGEGSRLTVL.

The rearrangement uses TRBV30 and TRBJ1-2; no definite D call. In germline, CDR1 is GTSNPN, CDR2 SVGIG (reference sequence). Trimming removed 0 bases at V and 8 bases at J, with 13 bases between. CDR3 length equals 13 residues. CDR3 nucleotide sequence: TGTGCCTGGAGTGTAACCACAACCTGGGGCTACACCTTC. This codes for CAWSVTTTWGYTF.

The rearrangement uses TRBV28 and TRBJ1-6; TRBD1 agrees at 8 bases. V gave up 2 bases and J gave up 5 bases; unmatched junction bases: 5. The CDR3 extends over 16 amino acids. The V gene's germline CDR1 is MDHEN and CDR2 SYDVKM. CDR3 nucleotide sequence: TGTGCCAGCAGTTTAGGGACAGGTCGGGATAATTCACCCCTCCACTTT. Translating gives CASSLGTGRDNSPLHF. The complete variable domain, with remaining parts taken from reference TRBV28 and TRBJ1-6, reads DVKVTQSSRYLVKRTGEKVFLECVQDMDHENMFWYRQDPGLGLRLIYFSYDVKMKEKGDIPEGYSVSREKKERFSLILESASTNQTSMYLCASSLGTGRDNSPLHFGNGTRLTVT.

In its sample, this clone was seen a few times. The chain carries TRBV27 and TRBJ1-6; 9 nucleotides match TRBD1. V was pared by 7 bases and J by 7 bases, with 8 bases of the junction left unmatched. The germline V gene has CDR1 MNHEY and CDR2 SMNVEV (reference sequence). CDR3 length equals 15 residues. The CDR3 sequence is CASMARGQGNSPLHF. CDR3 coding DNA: TGTGCCAGCATGGCCCGGGGACAGGGCAATTCACCCCTCCACTTT.

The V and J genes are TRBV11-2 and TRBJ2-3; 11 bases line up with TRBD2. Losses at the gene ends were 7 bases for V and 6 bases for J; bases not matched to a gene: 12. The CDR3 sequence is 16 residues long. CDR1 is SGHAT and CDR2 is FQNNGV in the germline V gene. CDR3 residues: CASTTLAGDPADTQYF. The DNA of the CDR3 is TGTGCCAGCACAACACTAGCGGGGGATCCTGCGGATACGCAGTATTTT.

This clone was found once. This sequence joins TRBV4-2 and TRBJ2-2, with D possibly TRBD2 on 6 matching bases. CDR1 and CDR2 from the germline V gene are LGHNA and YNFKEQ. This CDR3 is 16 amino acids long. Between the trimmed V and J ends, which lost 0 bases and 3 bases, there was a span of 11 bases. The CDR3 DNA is TGTGCCAGCAGCCAAGATGACACGGGGGACACCGGGGAGCTGTTTTTT. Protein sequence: CASSQDDTGDTGELFF.

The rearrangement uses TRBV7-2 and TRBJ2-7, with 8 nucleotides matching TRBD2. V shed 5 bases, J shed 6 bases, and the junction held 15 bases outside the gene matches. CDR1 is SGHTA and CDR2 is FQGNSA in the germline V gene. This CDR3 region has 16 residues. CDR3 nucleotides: TGTGCCAGCAGCCAGTCCCCCACGGGGGGGAAGCGCGAGCAGTACTTC. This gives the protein CASSQSPTGGKREQYF.